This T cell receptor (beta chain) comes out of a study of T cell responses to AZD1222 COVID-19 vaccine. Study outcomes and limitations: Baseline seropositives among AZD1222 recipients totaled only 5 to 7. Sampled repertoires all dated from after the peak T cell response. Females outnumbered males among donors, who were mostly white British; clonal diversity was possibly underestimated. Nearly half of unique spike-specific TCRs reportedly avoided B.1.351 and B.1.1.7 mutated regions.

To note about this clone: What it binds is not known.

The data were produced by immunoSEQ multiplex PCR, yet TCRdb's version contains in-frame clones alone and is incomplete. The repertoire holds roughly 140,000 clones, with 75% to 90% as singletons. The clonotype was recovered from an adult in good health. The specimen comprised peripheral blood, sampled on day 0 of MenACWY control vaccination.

The CDR3 coding sequence is TGTGCCAGCAGCTTAGGGGGAGTTCGTGGCTACACCTTC. Its translation: CASSLGGVRGYTF. The rearrangement joins TRBV7-2 to TRBJ1-2; D is unresolved. The length of the CDR3 is 13 residues. Germline values: CDR1 SGHTA, CDR2 FQGNSA. V lost 1 base and J lost 7, with 10 bases in between.